The T cell receptor (beta chain) described here comes from a study of T cells in Graves' hyperthyroidism and ophthalmopathy. CDR3 length: 15 amino acids. J was trimmed by 5 bases and V by 3 bases; bases with no gene match: 6. CDR1 is LNHDA, CDR2 SQIVND, per germline (reference sequence). Investigators excluded patients with uncontrolled infection, other autoimmune disease, pregnancy or lactation. Of note for this clonotype: What it recognizes is unknown.

The source material, RNA transcripts, was used to amplify TCR beta CDR3 regions. The primer set for the first-round RT-PCR of the TCR CDR3 was HTBI. In TCRdb, the multiplex PCR reads were re-called with MiXCR into one record per CDR3 protein. The repertoire holds hundreds of thousands of distinct CDR3 sequences, with less than 25% as singletons. Study-level results: By a 13 V-J model, ophthalmopathy was set apart from stable hyperthyroidism. The model identified upcoming ophthalmopathy a median approximately seven months ahead of onset.

The gene calls are TRBV19 and TRBJ2-1; 8 bases are shared with TRBD1. This TCR derives from a man aged 30 to 45 with Graves' ophthalmopathy. The sample taken for sequencing was blood. The CDR3 loop is CASSIRGLEHNEQFF. Written as DNA, the CDR3 is TGTGCCAGTAGTATCAGGGGGCTGGAGCACAATGAGCAGTTCTTC.